Presented here are 29 T cell receptor beta chains from one specimen sequenced in a study of blood T cell repertoires in COVID-19. The method was immunoSEQ multiplex PCR; TCRdb's version includes in-frame clones alone and lacks a portion of them. In the table there are about 270,000 clones, 80% to 90% of which are singletons. Material: peripheral blood. The origin of the receptors is a woman in her 70s with acute or convalescent COVID-19.

This clone was detected a few times. The gene calls are TRBV6-1 and TRBJ1-1; D gene uncertain. Deletions cut 1 base from V and 4 bases from J, with 13 bases between. CDR1 MNHNS and CDR2 SASEGT come from the germline V gene. The CDR3 covers 15 residues. The CDR3 spells CASSEGLDGGTEAFF. DNA of the CDR3: TGTGCCAGCAGTGAAGGGCTGGACGGAGGCACTGAAGCTTTCTTT.

J is TRBJ2-4 and V is TRBV6-5, with 9 positions matching TRBD1. The CDR3 contains 13 residues. The germline V gene encodes CDR1 MNHEY and CDR2 SVGAGI. V trimming: 6 bases; J trimming: 9 bases; junction bases outside the gene matches: 6. DNA for the CDR3: TGTGCCAGCAGCCTTGACAGGGGGGGCATTCAGTACTTC. It is translated as CASSLDRGGIQYF.

The V and J genes are TRBV3-1 (or the pseudogene TRBV3-2) and TRBJ2-7; weak D call: TRBD2 (5 bases). The V gene lost 4 bases and the J gene lost 4 bases, with 8 bases spanning the gap. This CDR3 contains 12 residues. The germline V gene encodes CDR1 LGHDT and CDR2 YNNKEL (reference sequence). The CDR3 loop reads CASSPTTYEQYF. CDR3 coding DNA: TGTGCCAGCAGCCCGACTACTTACGAGCAGTACTTC.

The rearrangement links TRBV9 to TRBJ2-1; 10 bases match TRBD2. The V gene end was trimmed by 1 base and the J gene end by 10 bases; junction bases not matched to a gene: 2. This CDR3 region has 13 residues. CDR1 is SGDLS, CDR2 YYNGEE, per germline. The CDR3 DNA reads TGTGCCAGCAGCGTAAGCGGGGGGGGCGAGCAGTTCTTC. Its translation: CASSVSGGGEQFF.

A word on this clone: This CDR3 is also generated by other DNA sequences in the sample. The chain links TRBV18 to TRBJ1-5; D is uncertain. This CDR3 spans 14 amino acids. Trimming left V 2 bases short and J 4 bases short, with 9 bases between. Per the germline V gene, CDR1 is KGHSH and CDR2 is LQKENI. CDR3 nucleotide sequence: TGTGCCAGCTCACCAGATTCGGGGAATCAGCCCCAGCATTTT. Residues: CASSPDSGNQPQHF.

The V and J genes are TRBV6-1 and TRBJ2-3; D gene uncertain. The CDR3 spans 14 residues. V was cut by 6 bases and J by 0 bases, with 10 bases left in between. In germline, CDR1 is MNHNS, CDR2 SASEGT. The CDR3 region is CASSNPQSTDTQYF. The CDR3 DNA follows: TGTGCCAGCAGCAACCCACAGAGCACAGATACGCAGTATTTT.

The V and J genes are TRBV3-1 (or the pseudogene TRBV3-2) and TRBJ2-2; TRBD2 matches 7 bases. Germline V gene data show CDR1 as LGHDT and CDR2 as YNNKEL (reference sequence). Germline trimming cut 5 bases from V and 6 bases from J; bases unmatched to any gene: 6. The CDR3 covers 14 residues. CDR3 loop: CASSLLGGPGELFF. CDR3 nucleotide sequence: TGTGCCAGCAGCTTACTGGGAGGGCCCGGGGAGCTGTTTTTT.

CDR3 DNA: TGCGCCAGCAGTTCCAGCGGGGGCCCCCAAGAGACCCAGTACTTC. Amino acids: CASSSSGGPQETQYF. The V call is TRBV5-1, the J call TRBJ2-5; the match to TRBD2 covers 8 bases. Germline trimming cut 5 bases from V and 1 base from J; bases unmatched to any gene: 7. Germline CDR1 reads SGHRS; CDR2 reads YFSETQ. The CDR3 loop spans 15 amino acids.

The chain joins TRBV12-3 or TRBV12-4 to TRBJ1-2; possibly TRBD1 for D (6 bases). This CDR3 comprises 13 residues. Trimming removed 6 bases from V and 4 bases from J, with 12 bases in between. CDR3 coding DNA: TGTGCCAGCAGCCCCGGACAGTTCTATGGCTACACCTTC. Residues: CASSPGQFYGYTF.

V is TRBV11-2 and J is TRBJ1-5, with D unresolved. The CDR3 length is 15 residues. The germline gives CDR1 SGHAT, CDR2 FQNNGV. The V end lost 3 bases, the J end lost 2 bases, and 11 bases lay between the germline ends. CDR3 amino acids: CASSLAARRNQPQHF. CDR3 nucleotide sequence: TGTGCCAGCAGCTTGGCGGCTCGTCGCAATCAGCCCCAGCATTTT.

V is TRBV2 and J is TRBJ1-4; D may be TRBD1 (6 bases). V lost 6 bases to trimming and J lost 8 bases, with 19 bases between them. This CDR3 spans 15 amino acids. Germline-derived CDR1 and CDR2 are SNHLY and FYNNEI. CDR3 nucleotides: TGTGCCAGCAGGATAATACAGGGACCAAGGGAAAAACTGTTTTTT. This codes for CASRIIQGPREKLFF. The full variable domain, with the rest looked up from reference TRBV2 and TRBJ1-4, is EPEVTQTPSHQVTQMGQEVILRCVPISNHLYFYWYRQILGQKVEFLVSFYNNEISEKSEIFDDQFSVERPDGSNFTLKIRSTKLEDSAMYFCASRIIQGPREKLFFGSGTQLSVL.

The J gene is TRBJ1-1, the V gene TRBV6-5; tentatively, D is TRBD1 (5 bases). The CDR3 runs to 13 residues. V lost 8 bases, J lost 0 bases, and 10 bases lay in between. CDR1 is MNHEY, CDR2 SVGAGI, per germline. The DNA of the CDR3 is TGTGCCAGCGGGGCGCAGGTGAACACTGAAGCTTTCTTT. Amino acids: CASGAQVNTEAFF.

The chain uses TRBV27 and TRBJ2-7; the match to TRBD1 covers 7 bases. This CDR3 is built from 14 residues. The V gene end was trimmed by 6 bases and the J gene end by 0 bases; junction bases not matched to a gene: 5. In germline, CDR1 is MNHEY, CDR2 SMNVEV (reference sequence). The CDR3 coding sequence is TGTGCCAGCAGGGGACAGAGGAGCTCCTACGAGCAGTACTTC. Its protein is CASRGQRSSYEQYF.

This rearrangement joins TRBV27 to TRBJ2-2, with a weak D call TRBD2 (5 bases). V shed 8 bases and J shed 6 bases, with 19 bases lying between them. The germline V gene has CDR1 MNHEY and CDR2 SMNVEV (reference sequence). The length of the CDR3 is 15 residues. This chain's CDR3 is CASARRGGDPGELFF. The CDR3 region has the DNA TGTGCCAGCGCTCGCCGCGGAGGCGACCCCGGGGAGCTGTTTTTT.

The V call is TRBV19, the J call TRBJ1-5; D uncertain. The CDR3 extends over 12 amino acids. In germline, CDR1 is LNHDA, CDR2 SQIVND (reference sequence). Trimming cost V 4 bases and J 6 bases, with 7 bases left between them. CDR3 loop: CASSRFGQPQHF. For the CDR3, the DNA is TGTGCCAGTAGTAGGTTCGGTCAGCCCCAGCATTTT.

V and J are TRBV11-1 and TRBJ2-3, with a possible D match to TRBD2 (6 bases). The CDR3 covers 13 residues. Trimming cost V 6 bases and J 9 bases, with 16 bases left between them. CDR1 and CDR2 (germline): SGHAT, FQDESV (reference sequence). This chain's CDR3 is CASRGNGGRTQYF. CDR3 coding DNA: TGTGCCAGCAGAGGTAATGGGGGGAGGACGCAGTATTTT.

This clone was observed once. The rearrangement joins TRBV14 to TRBJ1-2; 8 bases fit TRBD1. Germline V gene sequence: CDR1 SGHDN, CDR2 FVKESK. The CDR3 has 14 amino acids. V shed 4 bases, J shed 8 bases, and the junction held 9 bases outside the gene matches. This chain's CDR3 is CASSPVFTGGGYTF. The DNA of the CDR3 is TGTGCCAGCAGCCCCGTCTTCACAGGGGGAGGCTACACCTTC.

The rearrangement uses TRBV12-2 and TRBJ1-5; TRBD1, the D gene given by the table, was not confirmed from the DNA. TRBV12-2 has pseudogene status. The CDR3 has 15 residues. The CDR3 reads CASRLAGRYNQPQHF. CDR3 sequence (DNA): TGTGCAAGTCGCTTAGCGGGGCGGTACAATCAGCCCCAGCATTTT.

This clone showed up just once. This chain joins TRBV5-1 and TRBJ1-2; 9 bases map to TRBD1. This CDR3 has 16 residues. Looked up from germline, CDR1 is SGHRS and CDR2 is YFSETQ. Trimming removed 1 base from V and 7 bases from J; junction bases left unmatched: 11. The CDR3 DNA sequence: TGCGCCAGCAGCTTGCCAACTTCCACAGGGGGCCGTGGCTACACCTTC. It codes for CASSLPTSTGGRGYTF. The full variable domain, with the rest looked up from reference TRBV5-1 and TRBJ1-2, is KAGVTQTPRYLIKTRGQQVTLSCSPISGHRSVSWYQQTPGQGLQFLFEYFSETQRNKGNFPGRFSGRQFSNSRSEMNVSTLELGDSALYLCASSLPTSTGGRGYTFGSGTRLTVV.

Only one count was recorded for this clone. This chain links TRBV6-2 or TRBV6-3 with TRBJ2-2; no definite D call. The germline V and J ends were trimmed by 2 bases and 5 bases, with 6 bases remaining between them. This CDR3 has 13 amino acids. Looked up from germline, CDR1 is MNHEY and CDR2 is SVGEGT. The CDR3 nucleotides are TGTGCCAGCAGTTACCCAGGAACCGGGGAGCTGTTTTTT. Amino acids: CASSYPGTGELFF.

The chain links TRBV6-1 to TRBJ1-2, with TRBD1 as a possible D gene (6 bases). V was cut by 3 bases and J by 4 bases, with 15 bases left in between. Germline CDR1 and CDR2: MNHNS and SASEGT. The CDR3 is 15 residues long. The DNA of the CDR3 is TGTGCCAGCAGTGACCAACAGGGACGTCTCTATGGCTACACCTTC. Translated: CASSDQQGRLYGYTF.

The chain joins TRBV5-1 to TRBJ2-7, with 8 nucleotides matching TRBD2. Germline CDR1 SGHRS, CDR2 YFSETQ. The CDR3 has 14 residues. The trim removed 4 bases at V and 7 bases at J, leaving 10 bases unmatched. CDR3 sequence (DNA): TGCGCCAGCAGCGGGCGGGGGGTTCGATGGGAGCAGTACTTC. Its translation: CASSGRGVRWEQYF.

V is TRBV6-5 and J is TRBJ1-6, with no clear D. Trimming cost V 4 bases and J 8 bases, with 15 bases left between them. The V gene's germline CDR1 is MNHEY and CDR2 SVGAGI. The CDR3 is 15 residues long. CDR3 sequence: CASSSTLPGHSPLHF. The CDR3 nucleotides read TGTGCCAGCAGTTCCACACTCCCAGGTCATTCACCCCTCCACTTT.

The chain carries TRBV6-6 and TRBJ2-7; 8 bases map to TRBD2. V lost 8 bases, J lost 0 bases, and 9 bases stayed unmatched. The V gene's germline CDR1 is MNHNY and CDR2 SVGAGI (reference sequence). The CDR3 sequence is 15 residues long. CDR3 region: CASGDSGGSSYEQYF. CDR3 nucleotide sequence: TGTGCCAGCGGAGACAGCGGGGGAAGCTCCTACGAGCAGTACTTC.

The V gene is TRBV19, the J gene TRBJ1-3; 10 nucleotides align to TRBD1. This CDR3 contains 15 residues. Per the germline V gene, CDR1 is LNHDA and CDR2 is SQIVND (reference sequence). Losses at the gene ends were 6 bases for V and 2 bases for J; bases not matched to a gene: 4. The CDR3 nucleotides are TGTGCCAGTAGCCTTGACAGGGGGCCTGGAAACACCATATATTTT. Protein: CASSLDRGPGNTIYF.

The count of this clone is one. The chain couples TRBV3-1 (or the pseudogene TRBV3-2) to TRBJ2-3; 11 bases are a match to TRBD2. CDR1 is LGHDT, CDR2 YNNKEL, per germline (reference sequence). V was pared by 4 bases and J by 3 bases, with 3 bases of the junction left unmatched. The CDR3 has 15 amino acids. In DNA, the CDR3 is TGTGCCAGCAGCCGAGGACTAGCGGGTACAGATACGCAGTATTTT. This encodes CASSRGLAGTDTQYF.

The chain employs TRBV7-8 and TRBJ2-2; D perhaps matches TRBD2 (5 bases). The CDR3 length is 14 residues. The V end lost 5 bases, the J end lost 5 bases, and 12 bases lay between the germline ends. From germline, CDR1 is SGHVS and CDR2 FQNEAQ. The CDR3 DNA follows: TGTGCCAGCAGCCAGGCGGGTCGAACCGGGGAGCTGTTTTTT. This gives the protein CASSQAGRTGELFF.

V and J are TRBV6-5 and TRBJ1-1; D is uncertain. Germline-derived CDR1 and CDR2 are MNHEY and SVGAGI. Trimming stripped 2 bases from V and 4 bases from J, with 11 bases between. This CDR3 is 14 amino acids long. The CDR3 DNA follows: TGTGCCAGCAGTTACGCGGAAGATCGCACTGAAGCTTTCTTT. Its translation: CASSYAEDRTEAFF.

The rearrangement joins TRBV5-6 to TRBJ2-3; no definite D call. Trimming cost V 0 bases and J 4 bases, with 9 bases left between them. This CDR3 is 14 amino acids long. Germline V gene data show CDR1 as SGHDT and CDR2 as YYEEEE. The CDR3 nucleotides read TGTGCCAGCAGCTTGGCGGTGCTCTCAGATACGCAGTATTTT. Protein sequence: CASSLAVLSDTQYF.